These 30 T cell receptor beta chains share one sample of origin, sequenced in a study of spatial heterogeneity in lung cancer. TCRdb reanalysed the 5' RACE reads using MiXCR and keeps one entry per CDR3 protein. The table lists over 6,500 distinct CDR3 sequences, approximately 6% of them singletons. Time point here: sample taken at primary tumor resection. Whole RNA, isolated from tumor, nontumor lung or frozen PBMC, was sequenced without prior sorting. Source: normal lung tissue next to the tumor, taken at surgery. These receptor sequences come from a female donor with early-stage non-small cell lung cancer.

In its sample, this clonotype was seen many times. This beta chain is an off-target read within a library intended for alpha chains, so its frequency means little. The V gene is TRBV20-1, the J gene TRBJ2-1; D might be TRBD1 or TRBD2, each matching 5 bases. V was cut by 0 bases and J by 5 bases, with 17 bases left in between. The CDR3 has 16 amino acids. Germline CDR1 reads DFQATT; CDR2 reads SNEGSKA (reference sequence). The CDR3 is CSARDPLGRVHNEQFF. CDR3 sequence (DNA): TGCAGTGCTAGAGACCCCTTGGGGCGGGTCCACAATGAGCAGTTCTTC.

On this clonotype itself: The library was prepared for alpha chains; this beta chain is a stray read, so its frequency means little. V gene TRBV3-1 combines with J gene TRBJ2-2, with D possibly being TRBD1 or TRBD2 (5 bases each). Germline V gene lookup returns CDR1 LGHDT and CDR2 YNNKEL (reference sequence). CDR3 length: 17 amino acids. Trimming took 3 bases from V and 4 from J, leaving 18 bases between them. CDR3 nucleotides: TGTGCCAGCAGCCATGTTGTCAGGGACGTAGGCACCGGGGAGCTGTTTTTT. This encodes CASSHVVRDVGTGELFF.

As for this clonotype: A much larger clone differs from this one at a single base, so this may be a read error. Being off target in a library aimed at alpha chains, this beta chain has a size of little meaning. The chain couples TRBV7-8 to TRBJ2-2; D possibly corresponds to TRBD1 (5 bases). The CDR3 length is 15 residues. The V gene's germline CDR1 is SGHVS and CDR2 FQNEAQ. The CDR3 loop is CVSSSTDRNTGELFF. The CDR3 DNA reads as TGTGTCAGCAGCTCAACAGACAGGAACACCGGGGAGCTGTTTTTT.

About this clonotype: In a library made to pick up alpha chains, this beta chain is a stray read with a size that means little. The CDR3 sequence is CSARDRGRGQFF. CDR3 coding DNA: TGCAGTGCTAGAGACAGGGGGCGCGGGCAGTTCTTC. The chain recombines TRBV20-1 with TRBJ2-1, with 8 bases fitting TRBD1. The CDR3 loop spans 12 amino acids. Germline V gene data show CDR1 as DFQATT and CDR2 as SNEGSKA (reference sequence). V shed 0 bases, J shed 12 bases, and the junction held 4 bases outside the gene matches.

The table lists this clonotype with many counts. Since it is a stray read in a library aimed at alpha chains, this beta chain has a size that is not meaningful. The chain joins TRBV3-1 to TRBJ2-7, with TRBD2 as a possible D gene (6 bases). Germline values: CDR1 LGHDT, CDR2 YNNKEL (reference sequence). V gave up 3 bases and J gave up 6 bases, with 18 bases separating them. CDR3 size: 15 residues. CDR3 residues: CASSQGPNPGGEQYF. The CDR3 DNA sequence: TGTGCCAGCAGCCAGGGACCGAACCCCGGGGGCGAGCAGTACTTC.

This clonotype is medium-sized. Little can be read into the size of this beta chain, an off-target read in a library designed for alpha chains. The gene calls are TRBV7-9 and TRBJ1-1; D is unresolved. Germline-derived CDR1 and CDR2 are SEHNR and FQNEAQ (reference sequence). This CDR3 is 13 amino acids long. Trimming shortened V by 7 bases and J by 4 bases, and 13 bases separated the two germline ends. The CDR3 reads CASTYRRGTEAFF. In DNA form, the CDR3 reads TGTGCCAGCACCTATAGACGGGGCACTGAAGCTTTCTTT. The whole variable domain, filled in from reference TRBV7-9 and TRBJ1-1, reads DTGVSQNPRHKITKRGQNVTFRCDPISEHNRLYWYRQTLGQGPEFLTYFQNEAQLEKSRLLSDRFSAERPKGSFSTLEIQRTEQGDSAMYLCASTYRRGTEAFFGQGTRLTVV.

This clonotype was counted many times. This beta chain is a stray read from a library made for alpha chains; its abundance is not meaningful. V and J are TRBV2 and TRBJ2-5; possibly TRBD1 or TRBD2 for D (5 bases each). V was shortened by 6 bases and J by 1 base, with 9 bases between the two germline ends. CDR3 length: 13 residues. CDR1 SNHLY and CDR2 FYNNEI come from the germline V gene. CDR3 loop: CASRRGIQETQYF. In nucleotides, the CDR3 is TGTGCCAGCAGGAGGGGCATCCAAGAGACCCAGTACTTC.

This clonotype counts as medium-sized. The library was prepared for alpha chains; this beta chain is a stray read, so its frequency means little. The rearrangement uses TRBV6-5 and TRBJ2-3, with D perhaps given as TRBD1 or TRBD2 (5 bases each). With 6 bases removed from V and 2 bases from J, the gap between germline ends came to 18 bases. In germline, CDR1 is MNHEY, CDR2 SVGAGI. The CDR3 is made up of 16 amino acids. This CDR3 is CASSLDLQAHTDTQYF. The CDR3 nucleotides are TGTGCCAGCAGCCTGGACTTACAGGCTCACACAGATACGCAGTATTTT.

This clonotype rates as medium-sized. Found in a library prepared for alpha chains, this beta chain is an off-target read, and its abundance has little meaning. The chain uses TRBV5-7 and TRBJ2-3; the D call may be TRBD1 or TRBD2 (5 bases each). TRBV5-7 is an open reading frame whose function is uncertain. The V end was cut by 2 bases, the J end by 0 bases, with 13 bases between. The CDR3 has 16 residues. The CDR3 DNA reads as TGTGCCAGCAGCTTTAACCGGGACCGAAGCACAGATACGCAGTATTTT. This sequence encodes CASSFNRDRSTDTQYF.

In this sample, this clonotype turned up many times. Little can be read into the size of this beta chain, an off-target read in a library designed for alpha chains. This chain connects TRBV6-1 to TRBJ2-1; TRBD2 matches at 9 bases. The CDR3 runs to 16 residues. Germline CDR1 reads MNHNS; CDR2 reads SASEGT. J was trimmed by 9 bases and V by 0 bases; bases with no gene match: 9. The CDR3 DNA sequence: TGTGCCAGCAGTGAAGCTAGAAGCGGGAGGCACACTGAGCAGTTCTTC. It yields the protein CASSEARSGRHTEQFF.

With regard to this clonotype: With the library built for alpha chains, this beta chain is off target and its frequency is not meaningful. CDR3 nucleotides: TGTGCCAGCAGCTTAGAGACTCCTAGCGGGAGCGGTGAGCAGTTCTTC. This translates into CASSLETPSGSGEQFF. The chain is built from TRBV7-6 and TRBJ2-1, with 10 bases that match TRBD2. The CDR3 runs 16 residues. With V trimmed by 1 base and J by 9 bases, 9 bases remained unmatched. Germline V CDR1 and CDR2: SGHVS, FNYEAQ.

This clonotype was seen many times. This beta chain came through as a stray read in a library set up for alpha chains, and its size says little. The chain joins TRBV7-9 to TRBJ2-7, with D possibly being TRBD1 (7 bases). CDR1 and CDR2 from the germline V gene are SEHNR and FQNEAQ (reference sequence). There are 14 residues in the CDR3. Trimming left V 5 bases short and J 6 bases short, with 17 bases between. The CDR3 bases are TGTGCCAGCAGCCGGGTGGAGGGGGCCAGCGAGCAGTACTTC. Its translation: CASSRVEGASEQYF.

In its sample, this clonotype was seen many times. This beta chain lies outside the target of a library built for alpha chains; its clone size means little. The chain recombines TRBV10-3 with TRBJ2-7; TRBD2 matches 16 bases. With V trimmed by 6 bases and J by 7 bases, 9 bases remained unmatched. This CDR3 is built from 16 residues. The germline V gene has CDR1 ENHRY and CDR2 SYGVKD. CDR3 nucleotide sequence: TGTGCCATCAGAACGGGACTAGCGGGAGGGCCTGGGGAGCAGTACTTC. This encodes CAIRTGLAGGPGEQYF.

This clonotype was recorded at least ten times. This beta chain was picked up by a library intended for alpha chains and is off target, so its count carries little meaning. The rearrangement joins TRBV7-3 to TRBJ2-2; D gene ambiguous. Germline-derived CDR1 and CDR2 are SGHTA and FQGTGA. V was cut by 2 bases and J by 1 base, with 5 bases left in between. CDR3 length: 14 amino acids. CDR3 residues: CASSLLLNTGELFF. The CDR3, as DNA: TGTGCCAGCAGCTTACTGCTGAACACCGGGGAGCTGTTTTTT.

This clonotype is classed as medium-sized. This beta chain represents an off-target read in a library built for alpha chains; its size is of limited meaning. CDR3 in DNA: TGTGCCAGCAGCTTTTCACGGGATGCAGGCGAGCAGTACTTC. Residues: CASSFSRDAGEQYF. This chain uses TRBV7-9 with TRBJ2-7; D is possibly TRBD2 (5 bases). Germline CDR1 is SEHNR and CDR2 is FQNEAQ (reference sequence). CDR3 length: 14 amino acids. The V gene lost 3 bases and the J gene lost 6 bases, with 15 bases spanning the gap.

Within the sample, this clonotype is medium-sized. For a library built for alpha chains, this beta chain is a stray read; little rests on its size. The chain recombines TRBV7-9 with TRBJ2-1; 9 bases match TRBD2. Germline loops: CDR1 SEHNR, CDR2 FQNEAQ (reference sequence). The trim removed 5 bases at V and 5 bases at J, leaving 7 bases unmatched. The CDR3 totals 15 residues. The CDR3 spells CASSISGSHNNEQFF. The CDR3 bases are TGTGCCAGCAGCATTAGCGGGAGCCATAACAATGAGCAGTTCTTC.

Judged by abundance, this clonotype is medium-sized. Since it is a stray read in a library aimed at alpha chains, this beta chain has a size that is not meaningful. V and J are TRBV4-1 and TRBJ2-1; 9 bases map to TRBD1. V lost 4 bases and J lost 3; bases outside the gene matches: 4. Looked up from germline, CDR1 is MGHRA and CDR2 is YSYEKL. CDR3 length equals 15 residues. CDR3 sequence reads: CASSRPGQGYNEQFF. CDR3 nucleotide sequence: TGCGCCAGCAGCCGACCGGGACAGGGCTACAATGAGCAGTTCTTC.

Details on this clonotype: This beta chain turned up in a library designed for alpha chains; as an off-target read, its abundance says little. This sequence joins TRBV12-3 or TRBV12-4 and TRBJ2-7; 7 nucleotides align to TRBD1. There are 15 residues in the CDR3. V shed 5 bases, J shed 2 bases, and the junction held 9 bases outside the gene matches. CDR3: CASSTGQAPAYEQYF. Written as DNA, the CDR3 is TGTGCCAGCAGTACCGGACAGGCGCCAGCCTACGAGCAGTACTTC.

Note on this clonotype: The library was designed around alpha chains, so this beta chain is a stray read whose abundance carries little weight. The chain has TRBV18 and TRBJ2-3, with D tentatively TRBD1 (5 bases). CDR1 KGHSH and CDR2 LQKENI come from the germline V gene. V was cut by 1 base and J by 2 bases, with 10 bases left in between. The CDR3 extends over 15 amino acids. CDR3: CASSPRQGVTDTQYF. In DNA form, the CDR3 reads TGTGCCAGCTCACCACGTCAGGGTGTCACAGATACGCAGTATTTT.

This clonotype qualifies as medium-sized. This beta chain turned up in a library designed for alpha chains; as an off-target read, its abundance says little. The genes are TRBV28 and TRBJ1-2; D not resolved. Germline CDR1 reads MDHEN; CDR2 reads SYDVKM. Between the trimmed V and J ends, which lost 3 bases and 8 bases, there was a span of 7 bases. The CDR3 is 11 amino acids. The CDR3 bases are TGTGCCAGCAGTTTTTCCTTCGGCTACACCTTC. Its translation is CASSFSFGYTF.

The table lists this clonotype with many counts. For a library built for alpha chains, this beta chain is a stray read; little rests on its size. The chain employs TRBV3-1 and TRBJ2-3, with D tentatively TRBD2 (6 bases). The CDR3 length is 14 residues. Germline CDR1 is LGHDT and CDR2 is YNNKEL (reference sequence). V lost 4 bases and J 0 bases, leaving 8 bases between the germline ends. DNA for the CDR3: TGTGCCAGCAGCCTAGGGACTAGCACAGATACGCAGTATTTT. The encoded protein is CASSLGTSTDTQYF.

This clonotype occurred many times. This beta chain is an off-target read within a library intended for alpha chains, so its frequency means little. This chain uses TRBV27 with TRBJ2-7, with 8 nucleotides matching TRBD1. The V gene end was trimmed by 5 bases and the J gene end by 2 bases; junction bases not matched to a gene: 8. The germline V gene has CDR1 MNHEY and CDR2 SMNVEV (reference sequence). CDR3 length: 15 amino acids. The CDR3, as DNA: TGTGCCAGCAGTCCCCACAGGGGGATAACCTACGAGCAGTACTTC. Amino acids: CASSPHRGITYEQYF.

This clonotype is classed as medium-sized (0.01 to 0.1%). This beta chain came through as a stray read in a library set up for alpha chains, and its size says little. V usage is TRBV6-4 and J usage is TRBJ2-3; maybe TRBD1 (5 bases). Germline values: CDR1 MRHNA, CDR2 SNTAGT. V lost 2 bases and J 4 bases, leaving 7 bases between the germline ends. The CDR3 spans 13 residues. The CDR3 DNA is TGTGCCAGCAGTGACAGGGGATCAGATACGCAGTATTTT. It codes for CASSDRGSDTQYF.

This clonotype is medium-sized within its sample. Being off target in a library aimed at alpha chains, this beta chain has a size of little meaning. The V gene is TRBV29-1, the J gene TRBJ2-3; D gene uncertain. This CDR3 is 14 amino acids long. V lost 8 bases and J lost 4, with 19 bases in between. CDR1 and CDR2 from the germline V gene are SQVTM and ANQGSEA. As DNA, the CDR3 is TGCAGCACTGACTGGCCCCAAGGCGCAGATACGCAGTATTTT. Amino acids: CSTDWPQGADTQYF.

This clonotype was seen ten or more times. In a library made to pick up alpha chains, this beta chain is a stray read with a size that means little. This chain uses TRBV5-1 with TRBJ2-2, with TRBD1 matching 8 bases. Germline V lookup: CDR1 SGHRS, CDR2 YFSETQ. The ends lost 0 bases at V and 5 bases at J; junction bases unmatched: 6. The CDR3 runs to 16 residues. The CDR3 region has the DNA TGCGCCAGCAGCTTGGCTGCAGGGGGCTTTACCGGGGAGCTGTTTTTT. It yields the protein CASSLAAGGFTGELFF.

Relative to its sample, this clonotype is medium-sized. This beta chain appears as a stray read in a library generated for alpha chains; its size is not informative. V gene TRBV2 combines with J gene TRBJ2-1; 12 nucleotides line up with TRBD2. The CDR3 totals 16 residues. Germline assignment: CDR1 SNHLY and CDR2 FYNNEI. With 5 bases clipped from V and 5 bases from J, the junction kept 7 bases outside the gene matches. The CDR3 loop is CASSPSLAGGNNEQFF. DNA of the CDR3: TGTGCCAGCAGTCCTTCCCTAGCGGGAGGGAACAATGAGCAGTTCTTC. The full variable domain, completed using reference TRBV2 and TRBJ2-1, is EPEVTQTPSHQVTQMGQEVILRCVPISNHLYFYWYRQILGQKVEFLVSFYNNEISEKSEIFDDQFSVERPDGSNFTLKIRSTKLEDSAMYFCASSPSLAGGNNEQFFGPGTRLTVL.

In this sample, this clonotype turned up many times. A library made for alpha chains picked up this beta chain off target, so its size means little. This chain uses TRBV12-5 with TRBJ2-2; 9 positions match TRBD2. After removal of 0 bases from V and 2 bases from J, the junction contained 4 bases not matched to a gene. CDR1 is LGHNT, CDR2 FRNRAP, per germline. This CDR3 has 17 amino acids. CDR3 in DNA: TGTGCTAGTGGTTTGGTAATCCTAGCGGGAAACACCGGGGAGCTGTTTTTT. Translation gives CASGLVILAGNTGELFF.

This clonotype was found many times. This beta chain slipped into a library made for alpha chains as a stray read, so its size is not meaningful. This sequence joins TRBV27 and TRBJ2-4, with D perhaps TRBD1 (6 bases). CDR3 length equals 13 residues. Trimming took 6 bases from V and 7 from J, leaving 13 bases between them. From germline, CDR1 is MNHEY and CDR2 SMNVEV (reference sequence). CDR3 region: CASSQTQGNIQYF. The CDR3 DNA is TGTGCCAGCAGCCAGACTCAGGGGAACATTCAGTACTTC.

By share of the sample, this clonotype is medium-sized (0.01 to 0.1%). This beta chain is an off-target read within a library intended for alpha chains, so its frequency means little. The chain couples TRBV5-4 to TRBJ2-7; tentative D call: TRBD1 (6 bases). In germline, CDR1 is SGHNT, CDR2 YYREEE (reference sequence). V lost 3 bases, J lost 3 bases, and 13 bases lay in between. The CDR3 is made up of 14 amino acids. The CDR3 sequence is CASSSYDRHYEQYF. CDR3 DNA: TGTGCCAGCAGCTCCTACGACAGGCACTACGAGCAGTACTTC.

By its share, this clonotype is large. Within a library made for alpha chains, this beta chain is off target, and its count is uninformative. The chain has TRBV5-1 and TRBJ1-1; D possibly corresponds to TRBD1 (6 bases). The CDR3 length is 15 residues. V was shortened by 3 bases and J by 1 base, with 13 bases between the two germline ends. Germline CDR1 SGHRS, CDR2 YFSETQ. In nucleotides, the CDR3 is TGCGCCAGCAGCTACGACAGGCCGGGGAACACTGAAGCTTTCTTT. The encoded protein is CASSYDRPGNTEAFF.